This entry describes one TCR beta chain. Original processing methods: Quantification of nucleated cells was approximated via reference gene primer amplification. The assay was immunoSEQ multiplex PCR, and TCRdb's table has in-frame clones only and misses some. That table supplies the V and J calls and clone size; D and trimming were determined from the DNA. The sample lists approximately 220,000 clones; 81% were seen once. CDR1 and CDR2 from the germline V gene are MDHEN and SYDVKM. CDR3 length: 13 amino acids. The V gene end was trimmed by 8 bases and the J gene end by 9 bases; junction bases not matched to a gene: 7. This record belongs to a study of blood T cell repertoires in COVID-19. Study information: Italy, Spain and the United States were the sources of the convalescent and acute COVID-19 samples. T cells, B-cell-depleted T cells, or PBMCs supplied cDNA or gDNA.

The chain links TRBV28 to TRBJ1-6; 7 bases are a match to TRBD1. This TCR came from an elderly woman with acute or convalescent COVID-19. Sequencing used peripheral blood. The chain's CDR3 is CASWGDRSSPLHF. The CDR3, as DNA: TGTGCCAGCTGGGGGGACAGATCTTCACCCCTCCACTTT.